This T cell receptor (beta chain) was sequenced during a study of Tregs in tolerant kidney transplant recipients. Overall study results and limits: For some patients, primers changed over time, blocking nucleotide-level comparison.

Germline V gene data show CDR1 as LGHNA and CDR2 as YSLEER. This CDR3 is built from 14 residues. Trimming stripped 1 base from V and 5 bases from J, with 8 bases between. Clones were read by immunoSEQ multiplex PCR, and TCRdb kept only the in-frame ones, dropping some. The data contain around 77,000 clones, approximately 98% of them singletons. Regarding this clone: The target antigen is unknown.

The TCR comes from a human donor who received a combined kidney and bone marrow transplant. Sequences were derived from CD4+ T cells from blood, sampled before the transplant. The gene calls are TRBV4-3 and TRBJ2-2, with a possible D match to TRBD2 (5 bases). CDR3: CASSQVRGTGELFF. As DNA, the CDR3 is TGCGCCAGCAGCCAAGTACGCGGGACCGGGGAGCTGTTTTTT.